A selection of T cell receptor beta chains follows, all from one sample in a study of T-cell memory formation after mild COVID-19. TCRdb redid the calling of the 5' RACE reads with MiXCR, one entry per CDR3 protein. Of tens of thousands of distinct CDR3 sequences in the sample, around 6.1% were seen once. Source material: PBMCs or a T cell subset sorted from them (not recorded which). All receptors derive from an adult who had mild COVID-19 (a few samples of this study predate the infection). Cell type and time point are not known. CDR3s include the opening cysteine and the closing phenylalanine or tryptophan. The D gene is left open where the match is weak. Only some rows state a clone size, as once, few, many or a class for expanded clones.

CDR3aa: CACWASGTMEQFF
CDR3nt: TGTGCCTGTTGGGCTAGCGGGACAATGGAGCAGTTCTTC
abundance: .
d_gene: TRBD2
v_gene: TRBV30
j_gene: TRBJ2-1

CDR3aa: CASSNPTGTGGQPQHF
CDR3nt: TGTGCCAGTAGTAATCCGACCGGGACAGGGGGTCAGCCCCAGCATTTT
abundance: few
d_gene: TRBD1
v_gene: TRBV19
j_gene: TRBJ1-5

CDR3aa: CACRWRASGTGGELFF
CDR3nt: TGTGCCTGCAGGTGGAGGGCTAGCGGGACTGGCGGGGAGCTGTTTTTT
abundance: many
d_gene: TRBD2
v_gene: TRBV7-2
j_gene: TRBJ2-2

CDR3aa: CASSADRGNEQYF
CDR3nt: TGCGCCAGCAGTGCCGACAGGGGGAACGAGCAGTACTTC
abundance: .
d_gene: TRBD1
v_gene: TRBV4-1
j_gene: TRBJ2-7

CDR3aa: CASSLEAGVAEAFF
CDR3nt: TGCGCCAGCAGCTTGGAAGCAGGGGTGGCTGAAGCTTTCTTT
abundance: many
d_gene: .
v_gene: TRBV5-1
j_gene: TRBJ1-1

CDR3aa: CASSLIAGVYEQYF
CDR3nt: TGTGCCAGCAGCTTAATCGCGGGAGTCTACGAGCAGTACTTC
abundance: .
d_gene: TRBD2
v_gene: TRBV7-8
j_gene: TRBJ2-7

CDR3aa: CASSTLQGVRYEQYF
CDR3nt: TGTGCCAGCAGCACTCTACAGGGGGTGCGCTACGAGCAGTACTTC
abundance: .
d_gene: TRBD1
v_gene: TRBV27
j_gene: TRBJ2-7

CDR3aa: CASRPGTGGSGANVLTF
CDR3nt: TGTGCCAGCAGGCCCGGGACAGGGGGCTCTGGGGCCAACGTCCTGACTTTC
abundance: .
d_gene: TRBD1
v_gene: TRBV6-6
j_gene: TRBJ2-6

CDR3aa: CASSYPTSTDTQYF
CDR3nt: TGTGCCAGCAGCTACCCGACCAGCACAGATACGCAGTATTTT
abundance: .
d_gene: .
v_gene: TRBV5-4
j_gene: TRBJ2-3

CDR3aa: CASGPNFSGELFF
CDR3nt: TGTGCTAGTGGGCCGAATTTCTCCGGGGAGCTGTTTTTT
abundance: .
d_gene: .
v_gene: TRBV12-5
j_gene: TRBJ2-2

CDR3aa: CASSQYNSNEQFF
CDR3nt: TGTGCCAGCAGCCAATACAACTCCAATGAGCAGTTCTTC
abundance: few
d_gene: .
v_gene: TRBV3-1
j_gene: TRBJ2-1

CDR3aa: CSARESKPEQYF
CDR3nt: TGCAGTGCTAGAGAGTCCAAGCCCGAGCAGTACTTC
abundance: few
d_gene: .
v_gene: TRBV20-1
j_gene: TRBJ2-7

CDR3aa: CASSLDAQGIGYTF
CDR3nt: TGCGCCAGCAGCTTGGATGCACAGGGAATTGGCTACACCTTC
abundance: many
d_gene: .
v_gene: TRBV5-1
j_gene: TRBJ1-2

CDR3aa: CASSEGAVGANVLTF
CDR3nt: TGCGCCAGCAGCGAGGGGGCGGTTGGGGCCAACGTCCTGACTTTC
abundance: many
d_gene: TRBD1
v_gene: TRBV5-1
j_gene: TRBJ2-6

CDR3aa: CSATGGTDTQYF
CDR3nt: TGCAGTGCGACAGGGGGCACAGATACGCAGTATTTT
abundance: many
d_gene: TRBD1
v_gene: TRBV20-1
j_gene: TRBJ2-3

CDR3aa: CASSLGGALADTQYF
CDR3nt: TGTGCCAGCAGCTTAGGGGGGGCCCTAGCAGATACGCAGTATTTT
abundance: medium-sized
d_gene: .
v_gene: TRBV7-8
j_gene: TRBJ2-3

CDR3aa: CASSFGLHSSYNEQFF
CDR3nt: TGTGCCAGCAGCTTCGGGCTCCACAGCTCCTACAATGAGCAGTTCTTC
abundance: .
d_gene: .
v_gene: TRBV5-4
j_gene: TRBJ2-1

CDR3aa: CAISGHGTPEAFF
CDR3nt: TGTGCCATCAGCGGACACGGGACACCTGAAGCTTTCTTT
abundance: many
d_gene: .
v_gene: TRBV10-3
j_gene: TRBJ1-1

CDR3aa: CASSQDLGTSRETQYF
CDR3nt: TGCGCCAGCAGCCAAGATCTCGGGACTAGCAGGGAGACCCAGTACTTC
abundance: .
d_gene: TRBD2
v_gene: TRBV4-1
j_gene: TRBJ2-5

CDR3aa: CASSQGGRTDTQYF
CDR3nt: TGCGCCAGCAGCCAAGGCGGCCGCACAGATACGCAGTATTTT
abundance: many
d_gene: .
v_gene: TRBV4-3
j_gene: TRBJ2-3

CDR3aa: CASSAPGTSVALQYF
CDR3nt: TGTGCCAGCAGTGCCCCCGGGACTAGTGTAGCTCTCCAGTACTTC
abundance: many
d_gene: TRBD2
v_gene: TRBV6-5
j_gene: TRBJ2-4

CDR3aa: CASSELGLAGGATQYF
CDR3nt: TGCGCCAGCAGCGAACTTGGACTAGCGGGAGGAGCTACGCAGTATTTT
abundance: few
d_gene: TRBD2
v_gene: TRBV5-1
j_gene: TRBJ2-3

CDR3aa: CASSNLAGARGEQFF
CDR3nt: TGTGCCAGCAGCAACCTAGCGGGGGCGAGGGGTGAGCAGTTCTTC
abundance: many
d_gene: TRBD2
v_gene: TRBV5-8
j_gene: TRBJ2-1

CDR3aa: CASSQTGHPGNTIYF
CDR3nt: TGTGCCAGCAGCCAAACAGGGCATCCTGGAAACACCATATATTTT
abundance: .
d_gene: .
v_gene: TRBV4-2
j_gene: TRBJ1-3

CDR3aa: CSASRGWQETQYF
CDR3nt: TGCAGTGCTAGCAGGGGATGGCAAGAGACCCAGTACTTC
abundance: .
d_gene: .
v_gene: TRBV20-1
j_gene: TRBJ2-5

CDR3aa: CASSSPGQPQHF
CDR3nt: TGTGCCAGCAGTTCCCCAGGTCAGCCCCAGCATTTT
abundance: many
d_gene: .
v_gene: TRBV12-3/TRBV12-4
j_gene: TRBJ1-5

CDR3aa: CASSLGGVGGTEAFF
CDR3nt: TGTGCCAGCAGCTTGGGAGGGGTCGGGGGCACTGAAGCTTTCTTT
abundance: few
d_gene: .
v_gene: TRBV5-4
j_gene: TRBJ1-1

CDR3aa: CASSPRRQGTEAFF
CDR3nt: TGTGCCAGCAGCCCTCGACGACAGGGGACTGAAGCTTTCTTT
abundance: many
d_gene: TRBD1
v_gene: TRBV11-2
j_gene: TRBJ1-1

CDR3aa: CASSFGGRSGYTF
CDR3nt: TGTGCCAGCAGTTTCGGGGGCCGGAGTGGCTACACCTTC
abundance: many
d_gene: .
v_gene: TRBV12-3/TRBV12-4
j_gene: TRBJ1-2

CDR3aa: CASSLGEGSSEQYF
CDR3nt: TGTGCCAGCAGCTTGGGTGAGGGCAGCTCGGAGCAGTACTTC
abundance: many
d_gene: .
v_gene: TRBV5-5
j_gene: TRBJ2-7

CDR3aa: CASRVYRDVSPLHF
CDR3nt: TGTGCCAGCAGGGTCTACCGGGACGTTTCACCCCTCCACTTT
abundance: .
d_gene: .
v_gene: TRBV6-2/TRBV6-3
j_gene: TRBJ1-6

CDR3aa: CASSRERVTDTQYF
CDR3nt: TGTGCCAGCAGCCGGGAGCGGGTCACAGATACGCAGTATTTT
abundance: many
d_gene: .
v_gene: TRBV3-1
j_gene: TRBJ2-3

CDR3aa: CASSRVWRDNEQFF
CDR3nt: TGTGCCAGTAGTAGGGTGTGGCGGGACAATGAGCAGTTCTTC
abundance: many
d_gene: .
v_gene: TRBV19
j_gene: TRBJ2-1

CDR3aa: CASSPRTYEQYF
CDR3nt: TGTGCCAGCTCACCAAGAACCTACGAGCAGTACTTC
abundance: .
d_gene: .
v_gene: TRBV18
j_gene: TRBJ2-7

CDR3aa: CASTRGSGYYEQYF
CDR3nt: TGTGCCAGCACCCGGGGGAGCGGTTACTACGAGCAGTACTTC
abundance: many
d_gene: .
v_gene: TRBV6-6
j_gene: TRBJ2-7

CDR3aa: CASSFLPQDFLHF
CDR3nt: TGTGCCAGCAGTTTTCTACCGCAGGACTTTCTCCACTTT
abundance: many
d_gene: .
v_gene: TRBV27
j_gene: TRBJ1-6